This T cell receptor (beta chain) was obtained from a study of blood T cell repertoires in COVID-19. Study background: There were acute and convalescent COVID-19 samples, and they came from the United States, Italy and Spain.

Repertoires were generated with immunoSEQ multiplex PCR, while TCRdb's copy carries only in-frame clones and drops some. The sample shows tens of thousands of clones, about 71% of them seen only once. This clone came up a few times. CDR1 is MDHEN, CDR2 SYDVKM, per germline. This CDR3 is built from 17 residues. V shed 6 bases, J shed 1 base, and the junction held 10 bases outside the gene matches. The rearrangement uses TRBV28 and TRBJ1-5; 9 bases are shared with TRBD1. The sample was peripheral blood. This receptor was identified in a woman aged 70-85 years with acute or convalescent COVID-19. DNA for the CDR3: TGTGCCAGCAGCAGAAGGGACAGGGTTTGGAGCAATCAGCCCCAGCATTTT. It yields the protein CASSRRDRVWSNQPQHF.